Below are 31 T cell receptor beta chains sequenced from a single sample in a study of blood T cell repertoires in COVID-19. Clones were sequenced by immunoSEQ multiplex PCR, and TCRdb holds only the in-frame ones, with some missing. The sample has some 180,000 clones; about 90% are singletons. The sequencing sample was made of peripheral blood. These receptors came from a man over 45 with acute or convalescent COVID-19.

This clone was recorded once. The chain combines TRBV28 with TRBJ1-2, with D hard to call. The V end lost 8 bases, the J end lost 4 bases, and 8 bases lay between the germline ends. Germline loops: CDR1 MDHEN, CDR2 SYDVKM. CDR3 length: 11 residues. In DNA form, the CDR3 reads TGTGCCAGCGGACGGGGCTATGGCTACACCTTC. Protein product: CASGRGYGYTF.

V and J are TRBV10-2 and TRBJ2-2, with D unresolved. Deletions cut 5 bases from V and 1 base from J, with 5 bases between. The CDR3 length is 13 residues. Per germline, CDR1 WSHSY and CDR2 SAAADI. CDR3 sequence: CASSRQNTGELFF. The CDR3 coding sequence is TGCGCCAGCAGTCGACAGAACACCGGGGAGCTGTTTTTT.

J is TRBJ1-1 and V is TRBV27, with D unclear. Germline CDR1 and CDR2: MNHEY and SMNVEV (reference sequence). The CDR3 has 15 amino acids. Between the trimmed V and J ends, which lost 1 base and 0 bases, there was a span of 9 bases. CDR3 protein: CASSLWGGMNTEAFF. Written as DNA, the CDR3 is TGTGCCAGCAGTTTATGGGGAGGAATGAACACTGAAGCTTTCTTT.

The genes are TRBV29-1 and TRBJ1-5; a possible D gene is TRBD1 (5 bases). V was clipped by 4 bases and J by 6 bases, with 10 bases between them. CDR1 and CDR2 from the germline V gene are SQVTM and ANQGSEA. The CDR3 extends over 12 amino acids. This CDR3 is CSVGQGRQPQHF. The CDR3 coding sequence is TGCAGCGTTGGGCAGGGTCGTCAGCCCCAGCATTTT.

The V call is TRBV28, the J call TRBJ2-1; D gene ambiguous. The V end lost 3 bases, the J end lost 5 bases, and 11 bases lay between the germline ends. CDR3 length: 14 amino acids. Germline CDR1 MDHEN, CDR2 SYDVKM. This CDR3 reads CASSFPNRDNEQFF. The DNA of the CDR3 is TGTGCCAGCAGTTTCCCCAATAGAGACAATGAGCAGTTCTTC. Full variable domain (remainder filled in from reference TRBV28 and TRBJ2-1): DVKVTQSSRYLVKRTGEKVFLECVQDMDHENMFWYRQDPGLGLRLIYFSYDVKMKEKGDIPEGYSVSREKKERFSLILESASTNQTSMYLCASSFPNRDNEQFFGPGTRLTVL.

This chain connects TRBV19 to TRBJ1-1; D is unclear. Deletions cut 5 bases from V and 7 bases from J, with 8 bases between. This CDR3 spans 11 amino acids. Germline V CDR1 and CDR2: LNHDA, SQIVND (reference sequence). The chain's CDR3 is CASSASVEAFF. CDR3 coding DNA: TGTGCCAGTAGTGCGAGTGTTGAAGCTTTCTTT.

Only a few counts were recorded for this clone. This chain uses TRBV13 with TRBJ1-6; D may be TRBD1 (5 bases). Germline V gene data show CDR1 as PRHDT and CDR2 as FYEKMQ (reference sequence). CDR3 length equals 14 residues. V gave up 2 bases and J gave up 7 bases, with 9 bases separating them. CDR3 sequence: CASSLRGANSPLHF. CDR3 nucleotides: TGTGCCAGCAGCTTAAGGGGCGCAAATTCACCCCTCCACTTT. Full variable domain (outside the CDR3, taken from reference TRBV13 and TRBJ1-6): AAGVIQSPRHLIKEKRETATLKCYPIPRHDTVYWYQQGPGQDPQFLISFYEKMQSDKGSIPDRFSAQQFSDYHSELNMSSLELGDSALYFCASSLRGANSPLHFGNGTRLTVT.

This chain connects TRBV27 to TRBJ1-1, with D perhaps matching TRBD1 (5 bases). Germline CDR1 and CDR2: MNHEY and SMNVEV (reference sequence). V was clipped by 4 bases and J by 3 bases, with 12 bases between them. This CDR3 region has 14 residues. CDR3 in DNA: TGTGCCAGCAGTTATCTGGGGCGAGACACTGAAGCTTTCTTT. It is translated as CASSYLGRDTEAFF.

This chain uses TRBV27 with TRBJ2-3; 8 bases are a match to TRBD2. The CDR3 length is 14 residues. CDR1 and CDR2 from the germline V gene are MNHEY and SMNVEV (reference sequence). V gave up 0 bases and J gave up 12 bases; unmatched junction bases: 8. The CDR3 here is CASSLSSPGRAQYF. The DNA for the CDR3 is TGTGCCAGCAGTTTATCCTCCCCCGGGAGGGCCCAGTATTTT.

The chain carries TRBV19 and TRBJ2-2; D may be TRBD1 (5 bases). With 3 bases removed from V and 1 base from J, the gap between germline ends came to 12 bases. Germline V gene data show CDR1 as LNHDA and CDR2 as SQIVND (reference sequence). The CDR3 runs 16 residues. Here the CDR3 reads CASSIIGAGNTGELFF. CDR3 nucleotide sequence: TGTGCCAGTAGTATTATAGGGGCCGGGAACACCGGGGAGCTGTTTTTT.

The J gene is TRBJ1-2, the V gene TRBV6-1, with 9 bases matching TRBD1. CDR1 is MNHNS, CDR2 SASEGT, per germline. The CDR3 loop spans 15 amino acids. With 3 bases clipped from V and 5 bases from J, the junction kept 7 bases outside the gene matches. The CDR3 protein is CASSEGQGSGYGYTF. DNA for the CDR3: TGTGCCAGCAGTGAGGGACAGGGTTCGGGGTATGGCTACACCTTC.

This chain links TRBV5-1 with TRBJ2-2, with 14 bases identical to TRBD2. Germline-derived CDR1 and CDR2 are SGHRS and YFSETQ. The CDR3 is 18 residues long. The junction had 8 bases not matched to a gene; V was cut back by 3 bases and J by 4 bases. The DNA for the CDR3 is TGCGCCAGCAGCTCACGACTAGCGGGGGGGCCGCTCACCGGGGAGCTGTTTTTT. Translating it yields CASSSRLAGGPLTGELFF.

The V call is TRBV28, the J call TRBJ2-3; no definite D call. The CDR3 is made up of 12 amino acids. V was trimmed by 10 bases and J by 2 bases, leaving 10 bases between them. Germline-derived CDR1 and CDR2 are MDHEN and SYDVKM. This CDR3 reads CATLAVTDTQYF. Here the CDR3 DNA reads TGTGCCACCTTGGCCGTCACAGATACGCAGTATTTT.

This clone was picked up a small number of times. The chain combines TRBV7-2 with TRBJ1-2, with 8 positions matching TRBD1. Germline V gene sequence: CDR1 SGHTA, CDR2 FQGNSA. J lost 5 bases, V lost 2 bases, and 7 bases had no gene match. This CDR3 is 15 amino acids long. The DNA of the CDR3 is TGTGCCAGCAGCTTAAAGCAGGGGGCGGGATATGGCTACACCTTC. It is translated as CASSLKQGAGYGYTF. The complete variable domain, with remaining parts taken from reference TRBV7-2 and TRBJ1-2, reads GAGVSQSPSNKVTEKGKDVELRCDPISGHTALYWYRQSLGQGLEFLIYFQGNSAPDKSGLPSDRFSAERTGGSVSTLTIQRTQQEDSAVYLCASSLKQGAGYGYTFGSGTRLTVV.

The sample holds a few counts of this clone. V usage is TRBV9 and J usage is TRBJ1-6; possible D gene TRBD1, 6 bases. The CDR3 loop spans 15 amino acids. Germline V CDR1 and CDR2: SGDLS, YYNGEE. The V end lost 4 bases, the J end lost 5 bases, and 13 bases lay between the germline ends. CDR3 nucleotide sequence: TGTGCCAGCAGCCCCTTAGGACAGAATAATTCACCCCTCCACTTT. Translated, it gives CASSPLGQNNSPLHF.

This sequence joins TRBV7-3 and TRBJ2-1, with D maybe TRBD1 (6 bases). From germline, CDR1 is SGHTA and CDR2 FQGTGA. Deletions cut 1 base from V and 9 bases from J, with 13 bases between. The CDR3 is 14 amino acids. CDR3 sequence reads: CASSLMQGISEQFF. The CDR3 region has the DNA TGTGCCAGCAGCTTAATGCAGGGGATAAGTGAGCAGTTCTTC.

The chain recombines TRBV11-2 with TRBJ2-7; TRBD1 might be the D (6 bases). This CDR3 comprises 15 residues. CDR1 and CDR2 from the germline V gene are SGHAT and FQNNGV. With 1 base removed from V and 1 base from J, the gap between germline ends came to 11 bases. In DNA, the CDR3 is TGTGCCAGCAGCTTAGCTCAGGACAGATCCTACGAGCAGTACTTC. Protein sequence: CASSLAQDRSYEQYF. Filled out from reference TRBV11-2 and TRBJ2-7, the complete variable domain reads EAGVAQSPRYKIIEKRQSVAFWCNPISGHATLYWYQQILGQGPKLLIQFQNNGVVDDSQLPKDRFSAERLKGVDSTLKIQPAKLEDSAVYLCASSLAQDRSYEQYFGPGTRLTVT.

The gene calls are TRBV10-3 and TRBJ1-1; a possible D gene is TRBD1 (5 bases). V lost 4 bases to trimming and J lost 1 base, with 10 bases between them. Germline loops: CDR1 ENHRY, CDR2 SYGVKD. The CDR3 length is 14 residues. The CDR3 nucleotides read TGTGCCATCAGTGTTAGGGGAGGGAACACTGAAGCTTTCTTT. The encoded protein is CAISVRGGNTEAFF.

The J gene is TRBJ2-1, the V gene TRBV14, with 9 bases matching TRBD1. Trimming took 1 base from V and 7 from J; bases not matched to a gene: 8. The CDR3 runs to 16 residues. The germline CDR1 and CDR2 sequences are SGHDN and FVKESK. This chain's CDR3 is CASSQGWTGDCNEQFF. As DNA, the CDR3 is TGTGCCAGCAGCCAAGGGTGGACAGGGGATTGTAATGAGCAGTTCTTC.

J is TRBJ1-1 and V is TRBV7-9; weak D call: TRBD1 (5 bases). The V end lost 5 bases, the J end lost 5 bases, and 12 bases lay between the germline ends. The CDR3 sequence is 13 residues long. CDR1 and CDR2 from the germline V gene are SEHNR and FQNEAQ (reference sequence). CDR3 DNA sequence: TGTGCCAGCAGCCCCCTCGGGGGGACTGAAGCTTTCTTT. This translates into CASSPLGGTEAFF.

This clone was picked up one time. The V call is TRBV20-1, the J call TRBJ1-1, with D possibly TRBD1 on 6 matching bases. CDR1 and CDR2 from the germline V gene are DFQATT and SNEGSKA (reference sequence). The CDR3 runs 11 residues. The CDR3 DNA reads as TGCAGCGGACAGTCCTACACTGAAGCTTTCTTT. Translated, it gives CSGQSYTEAFF.

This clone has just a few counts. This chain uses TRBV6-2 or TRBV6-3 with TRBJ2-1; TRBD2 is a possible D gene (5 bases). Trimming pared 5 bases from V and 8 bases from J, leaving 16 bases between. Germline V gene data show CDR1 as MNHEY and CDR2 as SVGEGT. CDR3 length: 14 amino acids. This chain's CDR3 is CASSQSHPEDEQFF. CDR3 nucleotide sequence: TGTGCCAGCAGTCAAAGCCATCCGGAGGATGAGCAGTTCTTC.

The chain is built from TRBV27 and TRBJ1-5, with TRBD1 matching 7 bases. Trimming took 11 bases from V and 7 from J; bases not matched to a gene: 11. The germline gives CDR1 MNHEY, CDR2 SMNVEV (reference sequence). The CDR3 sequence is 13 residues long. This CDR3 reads CACQGGPGQPQHF. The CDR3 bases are TGTGCCTGCCAGGGGGGCCCAGGGCAGCCCCAGCATTTT.

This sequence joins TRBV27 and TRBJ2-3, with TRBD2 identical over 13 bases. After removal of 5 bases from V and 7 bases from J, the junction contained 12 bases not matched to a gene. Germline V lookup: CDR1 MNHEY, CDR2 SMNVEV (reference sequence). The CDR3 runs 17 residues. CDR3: CASSPSGLAGPSYTQYF. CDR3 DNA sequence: TGTGCCAGCAGTCCCTCGGGACTAGCGGGGCCATCCTATACGCAGTATTTT.

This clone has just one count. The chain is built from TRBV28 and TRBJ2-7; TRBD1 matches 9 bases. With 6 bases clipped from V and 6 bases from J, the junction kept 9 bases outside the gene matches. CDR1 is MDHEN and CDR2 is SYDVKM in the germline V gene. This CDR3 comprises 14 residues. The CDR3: CASSTEGTGFEQYF. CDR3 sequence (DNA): TGTGCCAGCAGCACCGAGGGGACAGGGTTCGAGCAGTACTTC.

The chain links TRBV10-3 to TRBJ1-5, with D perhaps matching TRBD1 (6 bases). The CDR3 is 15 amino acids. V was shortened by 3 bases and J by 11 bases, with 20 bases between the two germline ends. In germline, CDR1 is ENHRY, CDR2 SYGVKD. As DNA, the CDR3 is TGTGCCATCAGTGAACGCCCCGCGACAGAGGGGGCCCAGCATTTT. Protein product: CAISERPATEGAQHF.

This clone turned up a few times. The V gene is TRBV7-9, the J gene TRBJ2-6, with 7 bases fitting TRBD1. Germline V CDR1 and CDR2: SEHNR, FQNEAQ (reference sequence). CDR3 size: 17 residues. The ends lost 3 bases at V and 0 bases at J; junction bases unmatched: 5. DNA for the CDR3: TGTGCCAGCAGCTTTCGGACAGGACGCTCTGGGGCCAACGTCCTGACTTTC. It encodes CASSFRTGRSGANVLTF.

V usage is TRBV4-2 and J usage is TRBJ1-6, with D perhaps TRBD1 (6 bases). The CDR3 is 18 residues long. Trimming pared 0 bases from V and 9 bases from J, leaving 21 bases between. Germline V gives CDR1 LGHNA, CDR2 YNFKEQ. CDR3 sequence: CASSQDPPGRGFFSPLHF. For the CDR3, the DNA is TGTGCCAGCAGCCAAGACCCGCCCGGCAGGGGTTTTTTTTCACCCCTCCACTTT.

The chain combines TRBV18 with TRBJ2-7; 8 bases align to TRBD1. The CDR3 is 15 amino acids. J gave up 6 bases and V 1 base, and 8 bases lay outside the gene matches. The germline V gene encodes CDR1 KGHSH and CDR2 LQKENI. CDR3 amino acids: CASSPQGQVIGEQYF. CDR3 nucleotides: TGTGCCAGCTCACCACAGGGACAGGTCATTGGCGAGCAGTACTTC.

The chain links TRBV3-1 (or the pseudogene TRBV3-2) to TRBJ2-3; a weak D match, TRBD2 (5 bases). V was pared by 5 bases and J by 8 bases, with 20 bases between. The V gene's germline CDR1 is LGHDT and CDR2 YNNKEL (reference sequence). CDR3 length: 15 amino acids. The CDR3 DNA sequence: TGTGCCAGCAGCTGGAATAGAGGCCGCGAGGGTACGCAGTATTTT. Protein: CASSWNRGREGTQYF.

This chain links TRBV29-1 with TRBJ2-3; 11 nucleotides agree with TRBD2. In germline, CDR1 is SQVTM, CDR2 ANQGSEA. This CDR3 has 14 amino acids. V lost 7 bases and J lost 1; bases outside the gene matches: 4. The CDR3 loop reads CSAKTSGGTDTQYF. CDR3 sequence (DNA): TGCAGCGCTAAGACTAGCGGGGGCACAGATACGCAGTATTTT.